These 7 T cell receptor beta chains came from one sample sequenced in a study of Ad26.COV2.S vaccination and SARS-CoV-2 variants. Sequencing used immunoSEQ multiplex PCR; TCRdb keeps in-frame clones, though not all of them. Here the sample spans a few hundred thousand clones, approximately 92% being singletons. The treatment here: some 20 received Ad26.COV2.S at low or high dose, single or two shots; about 5 received placebo; per-sample allocation not given. Sampling was performed 63 days after the first vaccine or placebo injection. Specimen: peripheral blood, collected in a trial of Ad26.COV2.S vaccine versus placebo. All receptors derive from a person aged 18-60 years who received the Ad26.COV2.S COVID-19 vaccine or a placebo.

The rearrangement joins TRBV7-9 to TRBJ1-1; D is undetermined. Deletions cut 5 bases from V and 7 bases from J, with 11 bases between. The CDR3 totals 12 residues. The germline CDR1 and CDR2 sequences are SEHNR and FQNEAQ (reference sequence). In DNA form, the CDR3 reads TGTGCCAGCAGCCGCTCCCGGGATGAAGCTTTCTTT. As protein: CASSRSRDEAFF.

The gene calls are TRBV30 and TRBJ2-7; D gene uncertain. The CDR3 runs 15 residues. V was pared by 2 bases and J by 0 bases, with 14 bases between. From germline, CDR1 is GTSNPN and CDR2 SVGIG (reference sequence). CDR3 bases: TGTGCCTGGAGTCACCCCAGCATGAGCTCCTACGAGCAGTACTTC. Translation gives CAWSHPSMSSYEQYF.

This clone was detected many times. This chain links TRBV4-3 with TRBJ2-1; a weak D match, TRBD1 (6 bases). The V and J ends lost 0 bases and 9 bases respectively, with 18 bases between them. Germline V gene sequence: CDR1 LGHNA, CDR2 YSLEER. CDR3 size: 16 residues. This CDR3 reads CASSQDGAGDGAEQFF. The DNA for the CDR3 is TGCGCCAGCAGCCAAGATGGAGCAGGGGACGGGGCTGAGCAGTTCTTC.

The V and J genes are TRBV5-1 and TRBJ2-7, with D tentatively TRBD1 (6 bases). Looked up from germline, CDR1 is SGHRS and CDR2 is YFSETQ. This CDR3 has 14 residues. Trimming shortened V by 0 bases and J by 5 bases, and 12 bases separated the two germline ends. CDR3 sequence reads: CASSLGQGQNEQYF. DNA for the CDR3: TGCGCCAGCAGCTTGGGCCAGGGGCAGAACGAGCAGTACTTC.

This sequence joins TRBV18 and TRBJ2-1; possibly TRBD2 for D (6 bases). Germline V gives CDR1 KGHSH, CDR2 LQKENI. The CDR3 consists of 17 residues. V was shortened by 3 bases and J by 9 bases, with 24 bases between the two germline ends. Written as DNA, the CDR3 is TGTGCCAGCTCACCCCTTTTGACGCGCGGGACCGGGGGTGAGCAGTTCTTC. As protein: CASSPLLTRGTGGEQFF.

V is TRBV29-1 and J is TRBJ2-3; TRBD2 agrees at 10 bases. Germline trimming cut 2 bases from V and 3 bases from J; bases unmatched to any gene: 5. This CDR3 comprises 15 residues. Germline values: CDR1 SQVTM, CDR2 ANQGSEA. CDR3 DNA: TGCAGCGTTGAACTTGAGCGGGAGGGAACAGATACGCAGTATTTT. It codes for CSVELEREGTDTQYF.

The J gene is TRBJ2-5, the V gene TRBV4-2; 8 bases align to TRBD2. V lost 0 bases to trimming and J lost 5 bases; unmatched junction nucleotides: 8. The CDR3 consists of 16 residues. Germline-derived CDR1 and CDR2 are LGHNA and YNFKEQ. CDR3 protein: CASSQESQRGRETQYF. The CDR3 nucleotides are TGTGCCAGCAGCCAAGAGTCTCAGCGGGGGAGGGAGACCCAGTACTTC.